This T cell receptor beta chain was captured in a study of control samples from healthy donors and cancer patients. TCRdb's copy holds only in-frame clones and misses some; the assay was immunoSEQ multiplex PCR. This sample carries approximately 79,000 clones, around 89% of them seen once, and the ten largest clones take roughly 6.9%. The CDR3 covers 13 residues. Trimming removed 10 bases at V and 0 bases at J, with 9 bases between. Germline CDR1 and CDR2: SGHAT and FQNNGV. This receptor was obtained from a man aged 50 to 60 in good health. The chain uses TRBV11-2 and TRBJ2-2; a weak D match, TRBD1 (5 bases). The sample was blood. The CDR3 DNA is TGTGCCAAGGGGAACGCGAACACCGGGGAGCTGTTTTTT. Protein sequence: CAKGNANTGELFF.